The T cell receptor beta chain described here comes from a study of blood T cell repertoires in COVID-19 (dated by TCRdb to about 2020). In terms of the full investigation: Collaborator samples came from the United States, Italy and Spain and covered acute and convalescent phases of COVID-19. The prospective study material was composed of cDNA or gDNA derived from T cells, B-cell-depleted T cells, or PBMCs. The samples were drawn from the first 160 participants of the ongoing ImmuneRACE study and from 950 to 1,500 subjects provided by 6 global collaborators. Subjects who had been exposed to COVID-19, were actively infected with it, or had recovered from it provided the deeply sampled blood TCRbeta repertoires that made up the dataset. Nearly every sample came with metadata listing a de-identified subject ID, COVID-19 status, age in years and sex. Where available, HLA class I and class II types were obtained from metadata supplied by the sample provider rather than from assay-based typing. A freely available public database, intended as a resource for researchers studying the immune response to SARS-CoV-2, is where the repertoires were released. Broader findings and caveats from the paper: How much clinical and demographic metadata was included differed by source and by participant, and the metadata was provided uncurated.

Spanning cysteine to phenylalanine, the CDR3 consists of 19 amino acids. The retained sequence is limited to the CDR3, 57 bases, with the frame set at the first base. From V the trimming removes 6 bases and from J it removes 1 base, while the gene matches leave 18 bases of the junction unaccounted for. CDR1 is given as SNHLY and CDR2 as FYNNEI, both from the germline V gene. For this clone: This clone's antigen is unknown. No base-level quality is on record; no much larger clone is a single base apart.

TCRbeta CDR3 regions were amplified from genomic DNA using the immunoSEQ Assay, a bias-controlled multiplex PCR. On the authors' methods: Within the assay, amplification of reference gene primers was used to estimate how many nucleated cells each sample contained. To quantify the absolute abundance of each unique TCRbeta CDR3 rearrangement, sequence reads were collapsed and filtered. For each sample, productive Simpson clonality was calculated as the square root of Simpson's diversity index over productive rearrangements. TCRdb retrieved this table from immuneACCESS and kept in-frame rearrangements only. Not all clones are present; in checked studies, unresolved V genes account for under half, and no reason is known for the remainder. From that table come the V and J calls and clone size; the DNA was used to work out D and trimming. The sample data list a few hundred thousand clones, and around 90% of these were observed just once. Roughly 0.78% of the sample is held by the ten biggest clonotypes.

At one collaborating source in Seattle, patients were enrolled during active infection and were followed longitudinally through the course of disease. Whole blood was collected in K2EDTA tubes by collaborating institutions according to the institutions' own protocols. For TCRbeta analysis, collaborators shipped samples as frozen whole blood, isolated PBMCs, or DNA extracted from either of those sample types. The rearranged chain carries TRBV2 and TRBJ2-7; TRBD2 matches 10 bases in the middle. Sequences were obtained from peripheral blood. The receptor was isolated from a man in his late teens or twenties with COVID-19, enrolled during active disease. The CDR3 protein is CASRVRIGTSDRVSYEQYF. The sequence in DNA is TGTGCCAGCAGGGTAAGGATTGGGACTAGCGACCGAGTATCCTACGAGCAGTACTTC.